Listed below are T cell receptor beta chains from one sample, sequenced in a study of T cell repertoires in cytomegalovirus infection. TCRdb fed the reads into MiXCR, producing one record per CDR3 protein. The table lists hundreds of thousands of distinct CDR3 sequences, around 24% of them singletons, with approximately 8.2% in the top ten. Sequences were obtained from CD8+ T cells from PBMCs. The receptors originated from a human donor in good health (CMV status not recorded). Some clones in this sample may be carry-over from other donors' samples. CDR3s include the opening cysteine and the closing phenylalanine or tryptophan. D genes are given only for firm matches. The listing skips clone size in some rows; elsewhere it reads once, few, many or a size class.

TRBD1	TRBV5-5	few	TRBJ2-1	TGTGCCAGCAGCCCCACAGGGGCTGAGCAGTTCTTC	CASSPTGAEQFF
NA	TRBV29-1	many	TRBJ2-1	TGCAGCGTTGAAGATTACCCAACATCCGATGAGCAGTTCTTC	CSVEDYPTSDEQFF
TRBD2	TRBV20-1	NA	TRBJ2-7	TGCAGTGCTAGAGATCGGGGAGGGATCGGCTACGAGCAGTACTTC	CSARDRGGIGYEQYF
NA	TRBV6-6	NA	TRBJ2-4	TGTGCCAGCAGTTACGGAGACAGTTCCAAAAACATTCAGTACTTC	CASSYGDSSKNIQYF
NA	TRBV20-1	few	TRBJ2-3	TGCAGTGCTAGCTCCGGGGGAGTAGGCACAGATACGCAGTATTTT	CSASSGGVGTDTQYF
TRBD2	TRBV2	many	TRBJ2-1	TGTGCCAGCAGTGAAGCGCGAAGCGGGGGTTACAATGAGCAGTTCTTC	CASSEARSGGYNEQFF
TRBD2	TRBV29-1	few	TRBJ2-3	TGCAGCGTATCGGGACTAGCGGGTCCTAGGGGGGATACGCAGTATTTT	CSVSGLAGPRGDTQYF
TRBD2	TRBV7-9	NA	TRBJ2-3	TGTGCCAGCAACTTCCTAGCGGGGGCATATAGTAGCACAGATACGCAGTATTTT	CASNFLAGAYSSTDTQYF
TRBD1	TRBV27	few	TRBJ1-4	TGTGCCAGCAGTCGACTCGGAGGGGACAGGCGCGAAAAACTGTTTTTT	CASSRLGGDRREKLFF
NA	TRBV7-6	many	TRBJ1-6	TGTGCCAGCAGCTTGAAGGGATCACCCCTCCACTTT	CASSLKGSPLHF
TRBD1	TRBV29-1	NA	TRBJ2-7	TGCAGCGTGAGGACAGGGGGCCACGAGCAGTACTTC	CSVRTGGHEQYF
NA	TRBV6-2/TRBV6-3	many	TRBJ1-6	TGTGCCAGCACCCCCATCGGGGTTTATTCACCCCTCCACTTT	CASTPIGVYSPLHF
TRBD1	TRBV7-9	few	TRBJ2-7	TGTGCCAGCAGACTACAAACCGACAGGGCCCCCTACTTC	CASRLQTDRAPYF
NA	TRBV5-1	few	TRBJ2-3	TGCGCCAGCAGCTTCCCGCGGGACAGAAGCACAGATACGCAGTATTTT	CASSFPRDRSTDTQYF
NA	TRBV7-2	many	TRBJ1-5	TGTGCCAGCAGCTTAGACCAATCGCTCCAGCCCCAGCATTTT	CASSLDQSLQPQHF
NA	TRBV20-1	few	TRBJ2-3	TGCAGTGCCCCACACTCCCCATTGGATACGCAGTATTTT	CSAPHSPLDTQYF
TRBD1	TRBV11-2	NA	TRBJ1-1	TGTGCCAGCAGCTTATTTACAGGGACAGGGGAAACTGAAGCTTTCTTT	CASSLFTGTGETEAFF
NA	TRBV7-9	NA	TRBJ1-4	TGTGCCAGCAGCCGAGGGCTCTCCGGGACCTTGAATGAAAACCTGTTTTTT	CASSRGLSGTLNENLFF
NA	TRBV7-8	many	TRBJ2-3	TGTGCCAGCAGCTTAGCTGGTAGGGTGAGAGATACGCAGTATTTT	CASSLAGRVRDTQYF
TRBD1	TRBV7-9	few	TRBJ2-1	TGTGCCAGCAGCTTAGGGGGACAGCTTAGCGATGAGCAGTTCTTC	CASSLGGQLSDEQFF
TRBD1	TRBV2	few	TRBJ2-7	TGTGCCAACAAACGGACAGGGGGCTTCTTTGAGCAGTACTTC	CANKRTGGFFEQYF
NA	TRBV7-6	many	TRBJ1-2	TGTGCCAGCAGCTCCTCCGGCCCCTATGGCTACACCTTC	CASSSSGPYGYTF
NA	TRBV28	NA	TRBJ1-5	TGTGCCAGCAGTGTCCCGGCTCCCCAGCATTTT	CASSVPAPQHF
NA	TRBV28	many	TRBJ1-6	TGTGCCAGCAGTTCCCGGCGGATAAGCGAACCACCCCTCCACTTT	CASSSRRISEPPLHF
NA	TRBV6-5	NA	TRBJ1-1	TGTGCCAGCAGTTACAGTGGAACGGGGGCTTTCTTT	CASSYSGTGAFF
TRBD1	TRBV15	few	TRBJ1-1	TGTGCCACCAGCAGAGATCGAGGGGGCCTCACTGAAGCTTTCTTT	CATSRDRGGLTEAFF
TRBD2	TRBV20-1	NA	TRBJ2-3	TGCAGTGCTGATAGCGGGACCGACACAGATACGCAGTATTTT	CSADSGTDTDTQYF
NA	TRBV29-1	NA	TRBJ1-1	TGCAGCGTTGTTATCGTAGGGGACACTGAAGCTTTCTTT	CSVVIVGDTEAFF
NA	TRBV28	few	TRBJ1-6	TGTGCCAGCAGACAAGGGGAATCGTGGGGAAATTCACCCCTCCACTTT	CASRQGESWGNSPLHF
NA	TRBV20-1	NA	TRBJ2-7	TGCAGTGCTAGGCCCCAGGGCTCCTACGAGCAGTACTTC	CSARPQGSYEQYF
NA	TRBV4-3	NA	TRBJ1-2	TGCGCCAGCAGCCAAGATCAGGTCCACTATGGCTACACCTTC	CASSQDQVHYGYTF
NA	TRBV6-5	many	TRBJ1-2	TGTGCCAGCAGTTATAGATCCAGGGAAAATGGCTACACCTTC	CASSYRSRENGYTF
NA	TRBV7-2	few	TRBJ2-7	TGTGCCAGCACCTTTAGTGACGGGCACTACGAGCAGTACTTC	CASTFSDGHYEQYF
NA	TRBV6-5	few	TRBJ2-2	TGTGCCAGCAGTTACACCTTCTCGGGGTCCAACACCGGGGAGCTGTTTTTT	CASSYTFSGSNTGELFF
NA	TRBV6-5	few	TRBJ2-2	TGTGCCAGCAGTGGCACCGACAGTAACACCGGGGAGCTGTTTTTT	CASSGTDSNTGELFF
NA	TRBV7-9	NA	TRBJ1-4	TGTGCCAGCAGCTTAAGGCAGACGGAAAAACTGTTTTTT	CASSLRQTEKLFF
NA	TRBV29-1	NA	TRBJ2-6	TGCAGCGTTGTATCACAGGGAGCCTCTGGGGCCAACGTCCTGACTTTC	CSVVSQGASGANVLTF
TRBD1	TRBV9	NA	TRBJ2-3	TGTGCCAGCAGCATCACTACAGGGGGAATCGCCTATGGCACAGATACGCAGTATTTT	CASSITTGGIAYGTDTQYF
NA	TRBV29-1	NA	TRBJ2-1	TGCAGCGCTCCGGGGGATTCCTACAATGAGCAGTTCTTC	CSAPGDSYNEQFF
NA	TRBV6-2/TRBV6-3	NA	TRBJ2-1	TGTGCCAGCAGTTACCTGACAGGCTACTACAATGAGCAGTTCTTC	CASSYLTGYYNEQFF
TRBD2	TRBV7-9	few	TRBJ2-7	TGTGCCAGCAGCTCACCGCTCATGGCGGGGGGTTCCTACGAGCAGTACTTC	CASSSPLMAGGSYEQYF
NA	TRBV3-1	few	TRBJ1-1	TGTGCCAGCAGCCAACAGGCAGCCGGGGATGAAGCTTTCTTT	CASSQQAAGDEAFF
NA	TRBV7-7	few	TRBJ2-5	TGTGCTAGCAGCTTTTCAGCTGAGGGACTGCCCCAGTACTTC	CASSFSAEGLPQYF
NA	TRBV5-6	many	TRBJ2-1	TGTGCCAGCAGCTTGGGCAGGCCAAGGGATGAGCAGTTCTTC	CASSLGRPRDEQFF
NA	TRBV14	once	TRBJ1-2	TGTGCCAGCAGCCAAATGGACAGCTATGGCTACACCTTC	CASSQMDSYGYTF
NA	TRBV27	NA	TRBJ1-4	TGTGCATCAGGGCTCAAGGGGGCAACTAATGAAAAACTGTTTTTT	CASGLKGATNEKLFF